This TCR beta chain comes out of a study of regulatory T cells in long-lasting Graves disease. Study-wide results and limits: Few sampled subjects may have lowered accuracy.

V lost 1 base and J 1 base, leaving 11 bases between the germline ends. CDR1 and CDR2 (germline): SGHVS, FNYEAQ. The CDR3 is made up of 15 amino acids. This clonotype was seen at least ten times. Its antigen is still unknown. Researchers made TCR beta libraries by using iRepertoire HTBI primers and running Arm-PCR on CDR3 regions. Each CDR3 protein gets one entry after TCRdb re-called the multiplex PCR reads with MiXCR. The table has 400,000 to 550,000 distinct CDR3 sequences, 16% seen once. Time point: newly diagnosed GD, antithyroid drugs for less than 3 months. Preparation of the TCR library used RNA extracted from PBMCs. Patients with Graves' disease were diagnosed by American Thyroid Association guidelines. This sample was shared with a second study, whose subject was T cells in Graves' hyperthyroidism and ophthalmopathy.

The sample consisted of peripheral blood mononuclear cells (PBMCs), taken at new diagnosis, from a patient treated with antithyroid drugs. The TCR comes from a woman in her 30s with Graves disease. V is TRBV7-6 and J is TRBJ2-7; TRBD1 is a possible D gene (5 bases). The CDR3 region has the DNA TGTGCCAGCAGCTTAGGGGGCCTGGGTTCCTACGAGCAGTACTTC. It yields the protein CASSLGGLGSYEQYF.